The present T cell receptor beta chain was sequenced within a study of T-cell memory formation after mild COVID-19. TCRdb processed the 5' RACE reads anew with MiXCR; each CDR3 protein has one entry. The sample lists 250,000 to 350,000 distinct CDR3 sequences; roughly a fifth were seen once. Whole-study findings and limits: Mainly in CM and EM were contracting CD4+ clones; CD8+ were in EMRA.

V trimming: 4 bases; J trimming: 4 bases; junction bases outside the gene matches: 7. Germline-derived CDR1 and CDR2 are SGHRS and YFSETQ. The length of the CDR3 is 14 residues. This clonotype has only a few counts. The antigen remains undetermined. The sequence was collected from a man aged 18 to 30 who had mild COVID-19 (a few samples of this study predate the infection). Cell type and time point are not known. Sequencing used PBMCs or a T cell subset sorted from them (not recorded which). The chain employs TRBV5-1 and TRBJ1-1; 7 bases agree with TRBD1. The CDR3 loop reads CASSPGTAGTEAFF. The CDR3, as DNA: TGCGCCAGCAGCCCGGGGACAGCTGGCACTGAAGCTTTCTTT.